The clone carrying this T cell receptor (beta chain) occurred a few times. Its antigen is not identified. The sample originates from a study of identical twins. Study-wide results and caveats: It was out-of-frame TCR alpha sharing in monozygotic twins that models underestimated. The degree of excess twin sharing was weaker in beta out-of-frame sequences.

TCRdb processed the 5' RACE reads anew with MiXCR; each CDR3 protein has one entry. The table lists approximately 350,000 distinct CDR3 sequences, approximately 13% of them singletons. The data were also submitted as part of a second study, on yellow fever vaccine responses in identical twins.

The sequence derives from a woman between 18 and 29 years old in good health. Sequenced: CD8+ T cells sorted from blood.

CDR3 DNA: TGTGCCAGCAGCGATGGATGGAGCTCCTACAATGAGCAGTTCTTC. It encodes CASSDGWSSYNEQFF. The rearrangement joins TRBV4-2 to TRBJ2-1; no clear D gene. CDR1 is LGHNA, CDR2 YNFKEQ, per germline. V lost 5 bases and J lost 0, with 11 bases in between. This CDR3 is built from 15 residues.